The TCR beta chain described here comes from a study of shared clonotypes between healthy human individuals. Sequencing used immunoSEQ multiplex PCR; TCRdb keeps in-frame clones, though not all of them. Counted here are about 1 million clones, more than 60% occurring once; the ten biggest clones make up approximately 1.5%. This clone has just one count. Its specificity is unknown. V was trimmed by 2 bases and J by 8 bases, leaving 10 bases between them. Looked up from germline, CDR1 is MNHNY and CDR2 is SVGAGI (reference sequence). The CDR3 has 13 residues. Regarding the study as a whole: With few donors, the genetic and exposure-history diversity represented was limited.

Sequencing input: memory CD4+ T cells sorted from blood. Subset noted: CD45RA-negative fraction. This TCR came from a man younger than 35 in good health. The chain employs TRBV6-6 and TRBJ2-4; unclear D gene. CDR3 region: CASSYQYQDIQYF. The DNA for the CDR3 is TGTGCCAGCAGTTACCAGTATCAGGACATTCAGTACTTC.